The clone carrying this T cell receptor beta chain was observed once. Using immunoSEQ multiplex PCR, the repertoire was profiled, and TCRdb retains in-frame clones only, with some absent. The sample records about 20,000 clones, approximately 91% being singletons. The data were taken from a study of T cell changes during pregnancy in multiple sclerosis. The clonotype was recovered from a female donor in good health, enrolled as a control in a pregnancy study. The sequencing here drew on CD8+ T cells from peripheral blood mononuclear cells, taken after pregnancy.

CDR3 in DNA: TGTGCCAGCAGTGAAATAACAGGCCTGGGCAACACTGAAGCTTTCTTT. Its translation is CASSEITGLGNTEAFF. The V gene is TRBV2, the J gene TRBJ1-1, with D possibly matching TRBD1 (5 bases). Trimming took 2 bases from V and 2 from J, leaving 15 bases between them. The length of the CDR3 is 16 residues. Germline CDR1 is SNHLY and CDR2 is FYNNEI. The full variable domain, its missing parts supplied by reference TRBV2 and TRBJ1-1, is EPEVTQTPSHQVTQMGQEVILRCVPISNHLYFYWYRQILGQKVEFLVSFYNNEISEKSEIFDDQFSVERPDGSNFTLKIRSTKLEDSAMYFCASSEITGLGNTEAFFGQGTRLTVV.